A single sample gave rise to the 16 T cell receptor beta chains below, sequenced in a study of CD8 T cells in Susac syndrome. Random hexamers were used to reverse transcribe an amount of roughly 0.5 to 1 ug RNA. TCRdb recomputed calls from the immunoSEQ multiplex PCR reads with MiXCR, one row per CDR3 protein. The sample lists about 200,000 distinct CDR3 sequences, roughly 94% occurring once. The sequenced sample consisted of CD4+ T cells from PBMCs. The receptors derive from a human donor with multiple sclerosis.

This chain connects TRBV7-8 to TRBJ2-1; D is possibly TRBD1 or TRBD2 (5 bases each). Germline V lookup: CDR1 SGHVS, CDR2 FQNEAQ. The ends were cut back, 5 bases at V and 9 bases at J, with 23 bases in the middle. CDR3 length: 16 amino acids. The CDR3 region has the DNA TGTGCCAGCAGCCCCGGTGGGGGTAGGGGATGGAGTGAGCAGTTCTTC. Protein sequence: CASSPGGGRGWSEQFF.

The chain is built from TRBV20-1 and TRBJ2-1; TRBD2 matches at 9 bases. Losses at the gene ends were 6 bases for V and 10 bases for J; bases not matched to a gene: 10. CDR1 and CDR2 (germline): DFQATT, SNEGSKA (reference sequence). The CDR3 has 13 residues. CDR3 nucleotide sequence: TGCAGTGCCTCCGCGGGGGGGCGAACAGAGCAGTTCTTC. Protein product: CSASAGGRTEQFF.

This clonotype occurred once. The chain links TRBV5-1 to TRBJ2-3; 7 nucleotides agree with TRBD1. Losses at the gene ends were 0 bases for V and 1 base for J; bases not matched to a gene: 8. There are 17 residues in the CDR3. Germline assignment: CDR1 SGHRS and CDR2 YFSETQ. The CDR3 loop reads CASSLGGGRIGTDTQYF. DNA for the CDR3: TGCGCCAGCAGCTTGGGAGGGGGCAGGATTGGCACAGATACGCAGTATTTT.

The chain links TRBV11-2 to TRBJ2-1, with D uncertain. The V end lost 8 bases, the J end lost 13 bases, and 15 bases lay between the germline ends. Germline assignment: CDR1 SGHAT and CDR2 FQNNGV. The CDR3 runs to 11 residues. The CDR3 bases are TGTGCCAGCGGCTCGGACGGAATACAGTTCTTC. Translating gives CASGSDGIQFF.

The chain carries TRBV6-5 and TRBJ2-1; tentatively, D is TRBD2 (5 bases). The CDR3 has 13 residues. Between the trimmed V and J ends, which lost 6 bases and 3 bases, there was a span of 9 bases. The germline V gene encodes CDR1 MNHEY and CDR2 SVGAGI. CDR3 protein: CASRYRDYNEQFF. In DNA form, the CDR3 reads TGTGCCAGCAGATACCGGGACTACAATGAGCAGTTCTTC.

This chain's CDR3 is CASRGIGLKLFF. Here the CDR3 DNA reads TGCGCCAGCAGAGGGATTGGACTGAAGCTTTTCTTT. The chain uses TRBV23-1 and TRBJ1-1; no clear D gene. TRBV23-1 falls under the ORF class, with uncertain function. With 6 bases removed from V and 13 bases from J, the gap between germline ends came to 18 bases. This CDR3 spans 12 amino acids.

The rearrangement uses TRBV20-1 and TRBJ2-3; a weak D match, TRBD2 (6 bases). The CDR3 is made up of 14 amino acids. Germline V gene data show CDR1 as DFQATT and CDR2 as SNEGSKA (reference sequence). V lost 1 base and J 3 bases, leaving 11 bases between the germline ends. The CDR3: CSARVPGETDTQYF. The CDR3 DNA is TGCAGTGCTAGAGTGCCGGGGGAGACAGATACGCAGTATTTT.

This sequence joins TRBV29-1 and TRBJ1-4; perhaps TRBD1 as D (5 bases). Per germline, CDR1 SQVTM and CDR2 ANQGSEA. The CDR3 is made up of 14 amino acids. Deletions cut 5 bases from V and 5 bases from J, with 15 bases between. CDR3 sequence reads: CSVFSVGGNEKLFF. The CDR3 bases are TGCAGCGTTTTTTCGGTGGGGGGAAATGAAAAACTGTTTTTT.

The table lists this clonotype with a count of one. This rearrangement joins TRBV3-1 to TRBJ1-2; D remains unclear. CDR3 length: 15 amino acids. Germline CDR1 LGHDT, CDR2 YNNKEL (reference sequence). Trimming shortened V by 3 bases and J by 4 bases, and 15 bases separated the two germline ends. The CDR3 DNA is TGTGCCAGCAGCCAGGGGTCGACCGCTCGCTATGGCTACACCTTC. This gives the protein CASSQGSTARYGYTF.

The V and J genes are TRBV30 and TRBJ2-2; TRBD2 is a possible D gene (7 bases). Trimming left V 3 bases short and J 4 bases short, with 9 bases between. Germline V gene sequence: CDR1 GTSNPN, CDR2 SVGIG (reference sequence). The CDR3 is 13 residues long. The CDR3 DNA follows: TGTGCCTGGAGACGGGGGGCCACCGGGGAGCTGTTTTTT. Translated: CAWRRGATGELFF.

The chain couples TRBV2 to TRBJ2-6; D perhaps matches TRBD2 (6 bases). Trimming pared 6 bases from V and 2 bases from J, leaving 17 bases between. The CDR3 covers 17 residues. The V gene's germline CDR1 is SNHLY and CDR2 FYNNEI. CDR3 sequence (DNA): TGTGCCAGCAGGGCGGGATCTCTTAGCGCTGGGGCCAACGTCCTGACTTTC. Residues: CASRAGSLSAGANVLTF.

The chain joins TRBV12-3 or TRBV12-4 to TRBJ2-7; D may correspond to TRBD1 or TRBD2 (5 bases each). The CDR3 has 13 amino acids. V was cut by 1 base and J by 6 bases, with 10 bases left in between. CDR3 in DNA: TGTGCCAGCAGTTTAGTTGGGGGAGCCGAGCAGTACGTC. This gives the protein CASSLVGGAEQYV.

The rearrangement links TRBV30 to TRBJ1-2; tentatively, D is TRBD1 (6 bases). This CDR3 has 13 residues. Germline CDR1 reads GTSNPN; CDR2 reads SVGIG (reference sequence). V dropped 2 bases and J dropped 4 bases, with 11 bases sitting between them. CDR3 bases: TGTGCCTGGAGTATCCAGGGGAGCTATGGCTACACCTTC. Protein product: CAWSIQGSYGYTF.

CDR3 sequence: CASSSSGWLGEQFF. The CDR3 DNA is TGTGCCAGCAGTTCATCAGGTTGGCTCGGTGAGCAGTTCTTC. The gene calls are TRBV12-3 or TRBV12-4 and TRBJ2-1; D not resolved. V was trimmed by 4 bases and J by 9 bases, leaving 16 bases between them. The CDR3 is 14 residues long.

This clonotype appeared a single time. The chain has TRBV30 and TRBJ2-1, with 13 nucleotides matching TRBD2. Losses at the gene ends were 2 bases for V and 8 bases for J; bases not matched to a gene: 9. CDR3 length: 16 amino acids. Looked up from germline, CDR1 is GTSNPN and CDR2 is SVGIG (reference sequence). The CDR3 reads CAWSRRTSGGPHEQFF. The CDR3 region has the DNA TGTGCCTGGAGTAGAAGGACTAGCGGGGGACCCCATGAGCAGTTCTTC.

This chain connects TRBV5-1 to TRBJ2-5, with TRBD2 as a possible D gene (6 bases). Germline V CDR1 and CDR2: SGHRS, YFSETQ. The length of the CDR3 is 14 residues. Trimming left V 2 bases short and J 5 bases short, with 13 bases between. The CDR3 nucleotides are TGCGCCAGCAGCTTCTTACTAGGAGGGGAGACCCAGTACTTC. The encoded protein is CASSFLLGGETQYF.